Below, one T cell receptor beta chain is given with its context. Antigen unknown. The CDR3 loop spans 14 amino acids. Trimming removed 6 bases from V and 9 bases from J, with 21 bases in between. Germline CDR1 DFQATT, CDR2 SNEGSKA (reference sequence). These data are taken from a study of breast tumors, draining lymph nodes, adjacent tissues. Study results and caveats: That most tumor T cells come from lymph nodes remained unproven. Luminal-like breast cancer showed significantly greater tumor-nontumor repertoire similarity than basal-like breast cancer did. Most tumor T cells seemingly derive from lymph node, then expand in tumor. Compared with lymph nodes, tumors were less diverse; compared with nontumor tissue, more.

TCRdb used MiXCR to reprocess the multiplex PCR reads, holding one entry per CDR3 protein. The repertoire holds over 150,000 distinct CDR3 sequences, approximately 33% seen once, with 4.3% in the top ten. Breast cancer patients provided tissue from their axillary draining lymph nodes. Sample: axillary lymph node tissue. The clonotype comes from a female donor with breast cancer. Some clones in this sample may be carry-over from other donors' samples. The chain carries TRBV20-1 and TRBJ1-3, with a weak D call TRBD1 (5 bases). DNA for the CDR3: TGCAGTGCGGGGCATGGGGGGGGAGGAGGCACCATATATTTT. This encodes CSAGHGGGGGTIYF.